This TCR beta chain derives from a study of technical replicates of blood from four donors. Here immunoSEQ multiplex PCR was the method, and the copy in TCRdb shows in-frame clones only, minus some. Among 70,000 to 80,000 clones listed, about nine tenths were seen once. Trimming shortened V by 4 bases and J by 8 bases, and 12 bases separated the two germline ends. The CDR3 has 13 amino acids. CDR1 and CDR2 from the germline V gene are GTSNPN and SVGIG (reference sequence). The material sequenced was T cells isolated from PBMCs. The receptor was derived from a human donor in good health. Some clones in this sample may be carry-over from other donors' samples. V gene TRBV30 combines with J gene TRBJ1-6, with no clear D. The CDR3: CAWTDTQDSPLHF. The CDR3, as DNA: TGTGCCTGGACCGACACGCAGGATTCACCCCTCCACTTT.